Given below is one TCR beta chain in context. Its antigen is unidentified. Researchers ran the PCR with 60 Vbeta and 13 Jbeta primers. The protocol was immunoSEQ multiplex PCR, while the TCRdb copy is restricted to in-frame clones and leaves out a portion. The profile shows approximately 100,000 clones, roughly 70% of them singletons. The source of the sample is a study of cytomegalovirus exposure and HLA in healthy donors. Study observations and caveats: When analyzed later, a missense DCLRE1C variant was found to be linked to TCR beta V- and J-gene trimming. Among the CMV-associated chains, a few were confirmed in vitro as specific for CMV antigens.

From germline, CDR1 is SGHVS and CDR2 FQNEAQ. V shed 3 bases and J shed 0 bases, with 8 bases lying between them. CDR3 size: 14 residues. The V call is TRBV7-8, the J call TRBJ1-1, with D possibly TRBD1 on 6 matching bases. This receptor was identified in a woman between 65 and 79 years old in good health and CMV-seropositive. The sequenced sample consisted of PBMCs. CDR3 DNA sequence: TGTGCCAGCAGCTTGACAGGACTGAACACTGAAGCTTTCTTT. This translates into CASSLTGLNTEAFF. Complete variable domain (other parts from reference TRBV7-8 and TRBJ1-1): GAGVSQSPRYKVAKRGQDVALRCDPISGHVSLFWYQQALGQGPEFLTYFQNEAQLDKSGLPSDRFFAERPEGSVSTLKIQRTQQEDSAVYLCASSLTGLNTEAFFGQGTRLTVV.